This note documents a single TCR beta chain sequence. Clones were read by immunoSEQ multiplex PCR, and TCRdb kept only the in-frame ones, dropping some. The data hold 200,000 or so clones, with roughly four fifths observed a single time. The source of the sample is a study of blood T cell repertoires in COVID-19. Germline V gene data show CDR1 as SNHLY and CDR2 as FYNNEI. V was shortened by 3 bases and J by 4 bases, with 9 bases between the two germline ends. The length of the CDR3 is 14 residues. This chain connects TRBV2 to TRBJ1-4, with D tentatively TRBD1 (5 bases). The clonotype comes from a man aged 40-49 years who had recovered from COVID-19. What was sequenced was PBMCs or T cells enriched from blood (not recorded which). CDR3 region: CASSDAGVNEKLFF. The CDR3 coding sequence is TGTGCCAGCAGTGATGCGGGGGTTAATGAAAAACTGTTTTTT.